This T cell receptor (beta chain) originates from a study of blood T cell repertoires in COVID-19. Study-level background: Acute-phase and convalescent COVID-19 samples originated in the United States, Italy and Spain. Nucleic acid was either cDNA or gDNA, and it came from T cells, B-cell-depleted T cells, or PBMCs.

Study processing details: Estimation of nucleated cell counts was performed using reference gene primer amplification. Assay used: immunoSEQ multiplex PCR; TCRdb lists only in-frame clones, some missing. For V, J and clone size, that table is used; D and trimming come from the DNA. The sample lists roughly 100,000 clones; roughly 82% were seen once. CDR1 is MDHEN, CDR2 SYDVKM, per germline. This CDR3 contains 12 residues. Trimming removed 9 bases from V and 0 bases from J, with 8 bases in between. Sequencing was done on a sample of peripheral blood. The J gene is TRBJ1-1, the V gene TRBV28, with D maybe TRBD1 (6 bases). This sequence originates from a man in his sixties with acute or convalescent COVID-19. DNA of the CDR3: TGTGCCAGTGGGGACATGAACACTGAAGCTTTCTTT. Its protein is CASGDMNTEAFF.